The T cell receptor beta chain described here comes from a study of blood T cell repertoires in COVID-19. Study at large: Donors in the United States, Italy and Spain gave samples during acute or convalescent COVID-19.

This clone was seen ten or more times. TCRdb's copy holds only in-frame clones and misses some; the assay was immunoSEQ multiplex PCR. The sample has a few hundred thousand clones, less than 90% seen once; the top ten hold around 20%. Germline lookup yields CDR1 MNHEY and CDR2 SMNVEV (reference sequence). V was clipped by 5 bases and J by 1 base; unmatched bases: 6. The CDR3 contains 17 residues. The sequenced material came from peripheral blood. The chain recombines TRBV27 with TRBJ2-1, with 12 bases lining up with TRBD2. This sequence was found in a man aged 30-40 years with active or convalescent COVID-19. The CDR3 nucleotides are TGTGCCAGCAGTCCCGGGACTAGCGGGTTTTCCTACAATGAGCAGTTCTTC. Its protein product is CASSPGTSGFSYNEQFF.